Each of the 23 T cell receptor beta chains below was sequenced from the same sample in a study of identical twins. TCRdb reprocessed the 5' RACE reads via MiXCR and lists one record per CDR3 protein. The sample lists roughly 1.6 million distinct CDR3 sequences; roughly a third were seen once. The source material was cord blood. The receptors shown here come from a newborn girl in good health.

The rearrangement links TRBV28 to TRBJ2-2, with TRBD2 matching 9 bases. J was trimmed by 5 bases and V by 5 bases; bases with no gene match: 12. This CDR3 spans 17 amino acids. Per the germline V gene, CDR1 is MDHEN and CDR2 is SYDVKM. The CDR3 here is CASSPGPGLAGTGELFF. The CDR3 DNA sequence: TGTGCCAGCAGTCCCGGACCGGGACTAGCAGGGACCGGGGAGCTGTTTTTT.

This clonotype was observed a few times. The chain has TRBV20-1 and TRBJ2-3, with a weak D call TRBD2 (6 bases). V lost 5 bases to trimming and J lost 1 base, with 19 bases between them. Germline CDR1 and CDR2: DFQATT and SNEGSKA (reference sequence). The CDR3 is 16 residues long. CDR3 sequence: CSAPRASEAGTDTQYF. In DNA form, the CDR3 reads TGCAGTGCTCCCCGGGCTAGCGAAGCGGGCACAGATACGCAGTATTTT.

This clonotype has only a few counts. The chain recombines TRBV5-4 with TRBJ1-2; D gene uncertain. Germline V gene lookup returns CDR1 SGHNT and CDR2 YYREEE (reference sequence). Trimming left V 2 bases short and J 1 base short, with 9 bases between. The length of the CDR3 is 14 residues. In nucleotides, the CDR3 is TGTGCCAGCAGCTTTTCCACAGTTAACTATGGCTACACCTTC. Residues: CASSFSTVNYGYTF.

The rearrangement links TRBV11-2 to TRBJ2-3, with D possibly being TRBD2 (6 bases). The CDR3 totals 17 residues. Germline CDR1 and CDR2: SGHAT and FQNNGV. V was clipped by 1 base and J by 2 bases, with 16 bases between them. CDR3 DNA sequence: TGTGCCAGCAGCTTAGCATTCGGGGGAGCCTACACAGATACGCAGTATTTT. It encodes CASSLAFGGAYTDTQYF. Complete variable domain (other parts from reference TRBV11-2 and TRBJ2-3): EAGVAQSPRYKIIEKRQSVAFWCNPISGHATLYWYQQILGQGPKLLIQFQNNGVVDDSQLPKDRFSAERLKGVDSTLKIQPAKLEDSAVYLCASSLAFGGAYTDTQYFGPGTRLTVL.

Comments on this clonotype: A much larger clone differs from this one at a single base, so this may be a read error. This chain connects TRBV3-1 to TRBJ2-5, with D unresolved. Per the germline V gene, CDR1 is LGHDT and CDR2 is YNNKEL (reference sequence). The CDR3 totals 13 residues. Between the trimmed V and J ends, which lost 2 bases and 11 bases, there was a span of 15 bases. CDR3 bases: TGTGCCAGCAGCCAACTCTCAGACAATGAGCAGTACTTC. Translated, it gives CASSQLSDNEQYF.

This clonotype was seen a handful of times. The chain is built from TRBV20-1 and TRBJ2-7; TRBD1 agrees at 7 bases. Germline assignment: CDR1 DFQATT and CDR2 SNEGSKA (reference sequence). V was pared by 6 bases and J by 2 bases, with 10 bases of the junction left unmatched. This CDR3 comprises 14 residues. The CDR3 loop is CSAADRSPTYEQYF. The DNA for the CDR3 is TGCAGTGCAGCGGACAGGTCCCCTACCTACGAGCAGTACTTC.

A remark on this clonotype: Relative to the germline gene, one junction end is altered; a read error may explain this. The CDR3 sequence is CASSLGGMSSYNGQFF. The CDR3 nucleotides are TGTGCCAGCAGTTTAGGCGGGATGAGCTCCTACAATGGGCAGTTCTTC. V is TRBV28 and J is TRBJ2-1; tentatively, D is TRBD2 (6 bases). The CDR3 totals 16 residues. The germline gives CDR1 MDHEN, CDR2 SYDVKM.

CDR3 DNA sequence: TGTGCCAGCAGTTACGCGCTAGCGGTCTTGTATTTT. Protein sequence: CASSYALAVLYF. The chain links TRBV6-2 or TRBV6-3 to TRBJ2-3, with 7 bases aligning to TRBD2. V lost 2 bases and J lost 14; bases outside the gene matches: 7. Germline CDR1 is MNHEY and CDR2 is SVGEGT. The CDR3 contains 12 residues.

The chain links TRBV25-1 to TRBJ1-1; D possibly corresponds to TRBD1 (6 bases). The germline V and J ends were trimmed by 6 bases and 1 base, with 9 bases remaining between them. CDR3 length equals 13 residues. CDR1 is MGHDK, CDR2 SYGVNS, per germline. The CDR3 coding sequence is TGTGCCAGCAGACAGGGCTCGAACACTGAAGCTTTCTTT. Its translation: CASRQGSNTEAFF.

This rearrangement joins TRBV4-1 to TRBJ2-3, with D unresolved. The V end lost 3 bases, the J end lost 0 bases, and 13 bases lay between the germline ends. Germline-derived CDR1 and CDR2 are MGHRA and YSYEKL. This CDR3 has 16 residues. DNA for the CDR3: TGCGCCAGCAGCCAGGGCGCTTCGGAGAGCACAGATACGCAGTATTTT. Amino acids: CASSQGASESTDTQYF.

This clonotype showed up many times. The chain carries TRBV12-3 or TRBV12-4 and TRBJ2-5; weak D call: TRBD2 (5 bases). V was cut by 3 bases and J by 1 base, with 12 bases left in between. There are 15 residues in the CDR3. The CDR3 DNA follows: TGTGCCAGCAGTTTTGGAAGAGGGTCCCAAGAGACCCAGTACTTC. Translated: CASSFGRGSQETQYF.

This sequence joins TRBV20-1 and TRBJ2-7; 9 nucleotides agree with TRBD2. This CDR3 has 15 residues. Per germline, CDR1 DFQATT and CDR2 SNEGSKA (reference sequence). Trimming at V came to 6 bases and at J to 4 bases, leaving 13 bases not matched to a gene. CDR3 DNA: TGCAGTGCCAAAGGCGAATGGGCGGGAGGGTACGAGCAGTACTTC. Protein sequence: CSAKGEWAGGYEQYF.

The chain is built from TRBV20-1 and TRBJ1-4; D unclear. V lost 0 bases and J lost 5, with 13 bases in between. This CDR3 spans 15 amino acids. The germline V gene encodes CDR1 DFQATT and CDR2 SNEGSKA (reference sequence). CDR3 bases: TGCAGTGCTAGAGATAACCCTGCAATGAATGAAAAACTGTTTTTT. Its translation: CSARDNPAMNEKLFF.

CDR3 amino acids: CASSYGLANYGYTF. For the CDR3, the DNA is TGTGCCAGCAGTTACGGTCTAGCTAACTATGGCTACACCTTC. The rearrangement links TRBV6-6 to TRBJ1-2; D not resolved. With 2 bases removed from V and 0 bases from J, the gap between germline ends came to 7 bases. The germline gives CDR1 MNHNY, CDR2 SVGAGI (reference sequence). This CDR3 comprises 14 residues.

This clonotype has just a few counts. The chain combines TRBV3-1 with TRBJ2-3; TRBD2 matches 9 bases. Germline V gene data show CDR1 as LGHDT and CDR2 as YNNKEL (reference sequence). The CDR3 consists of 17 residues. Trimming cost V 1 base and J 4 bases; bases outside gene matches: 9. CDR3 protein: CASSQGPLAGTPDTQYF. The CDR3 nucleotides are TGTGCCAGCAGCCAAGGTCCCCTAGCGGGAACCCCAGATACGCAGTATTTT.

This chain links TRBV6-6 with TRBJ2-7; 11 bases map to TRBD2. V lost 6 bases, J lost 9 bases, and 10 bases stayed unmatched. Germline CDR1 reads MNHNY; CDR2 reads SVGAGI (reference sequence). CDR3 length: 14 amino acids. The CDR3 is CASRTSGSSHGQYF. The DNA for the CDR3 is TGTGCCAGCAGAACTAGCGGGAGTAGTCACGGGCAGTACTTC.

This chain connects TRBV20-1 to TRBJ2-1, with 7 bases that match TRBD1. The CDR3 consists of 15 residues. V lost 0 bases to trimming and J lost 8 bases; unmatched junction nucleotides: 10. CDR1 and CDR2 from the germline V gene are DFQATT and SNEGSKA (reference sequence). CDR3 nucleotide sequence: TGCAGTGCTAGAGATCTGGGACAGTTCTGCGATGAGCAGTTCTTC. Its translation is CSARDLGQFCDEQFF.

In its sample, this clonotype was seen a few times. This sequence joins TRBV28 and TRBJ1-6; 10 positions match TRBD1. The V gene's germline CDR1 is MDHEN and CDR2 SYDVKM. The V gene end was trimmed by 4 bases and the J gene end by 0 bases; junction bases not matched to a gene: 6. This CDR3 comprises 18 residues. The CDR3 sequence is CASSSIGDRGSYNSPLHF. CDR3 coding DNA: TGTGCCAGCAGTTCCATTGGGGACAGGGGCTCCTATAATTCACCCCTCCACTTT.

The rearrangement joins TRBV20-1 to TRBJ2-1, with TRBD2 identical over 10 bases. Per germline, CDR1 DFQATT and CDR2 SNEGSKA (reference sequence). Trimming cost V 6 bases and J 6 bases; bases outside gene matches: 8. The CDR3 spans 14 residues. The CDR3 nucleotides read TGCAGTGCCGCCAGCGGGAGGGGTTTCAATGAGCAGTTCTTC. Residues: CSAASGRGFNEQFF.

The chain uses TRBV5-1 and TRBJ2-1; 9 positions match TRBD1. The germline gives CDR1 SGHRS, CDR2 YFSETQ. This CDR3 comprises 14 residues. Losses at the gene ends were 4 bases for V and 9 bases for J; bases not matched to a gene: 8. Here the CDR3 reads CASSPRDREGEQFF. The CDR3 coding sequence is TGCGCCAGCAGCCCCCGGGACAGGGAGGGTGAGCAGTTCTTC.

The chain has TRBV18 and TRBJ1-1; weak D call: TRBD1 (5 bases). Per germline, CDR1 KGHSH and CDR2 LQKENI. Trimming removed 2 bases at V and 4 bases at J, with 8 bases between. This CDR3 is 13 amino acids long. CDR3 amino acids: CASSPKRGTEAFF. The CDR3 DNA reads as TGTGCCAGCTCACCAAAGAGGGGCACTGAAGCTTTCTTT.

The rearrangement joins TRBV7-2 to TRBJ2-3, with 11 bases that match TRBD2. CDR3 length equals 18 residues. Germline assignment: CDR1 SGHTA and CDR2 FQGNSA. With V trimmed by 5 bases and J by 1 base, 11 bases remained unmatched. CDR3 in amino acids: CASSLRLAGGGGTDTQYF. DNA of the CDR3: TGTGCCAGCAGCCTAAGGCTAGCGGGAGGAGGGGGCACAGATACGCAGTATTTT.

The rearrangement uses TRBV28 and TRBJ2-1, with D perhaps TRBD1 (5 bases). Germline values: CDR1 MDHEN, CDR2 SYDVKM. V was clipped by 5 bases and J by 2 bases, with 10 bases between them. This CDR3 comprises 14 residues. For the CDR3, the DNA is TGTGCCAGCAGTCAACTGACAGCCTACAATGAGCAGTTCTTC. Its translation is CASSQLTAYNEQFF.